This is a list of T cell receptor beta chains from one sample in a study of beta chain features in type 1 diabetes. TCRdb's copy holds only in-frame clones and misses some; the assay was immunoSEQ multiplex PCR. This table holds roughly 370,000 clones, roughly 13% found once. What was sequenced was naive CD4+ T cells from blood. The receptors originated from a man aged 25 to 40 in good health. The CDR3 runs from the conserved cysteine through the conserved F or W. Each record gives: clone size, D gene, J gene, V gene, CDR3 DNA, CDR3 protein. A D gene is named only where the DNA matches it firmly. Size tells how often a clone was seen (once, few, many) or the class of an expanded clone, and some rows leave it out.

>-|TRBD1|TRBJ2-6|TRBV11-2
TGTGCCAGCAGACATACAGGGGCTGGGGCCAACGTCCTGACTTTC
CASRHTGAGANVLTF
>few|TRBD1|TRBJ2-1|TRBV9
TGTGCCAGCAGCGTACGGGACAGGGCGTACAATGAGCAGTTCTTC
CASSVRDRAYNEQFF
>few|-|TRBJ2-1|TRBV29-1
TGCAGCGTACGGGCCAGCTCCTACAATGAGCAGTTCTTC
CSVRASSYNEQFF
>-|-|TRBJ1-6|TRBV9
TGTGCCAGCAGCGTGGAAGGGAGCTCCTATAATTCACCCCTCCACTTT
CASSVEGSSYNSPLHF
>-|-|TRBJ1-1|TRBV19
TGTGCCAGTAGTGGGACCTACGGCACTGAAGCTTTCTTT
CASSGTYGTEAFF
>few|-|TRBJ1-1|TRBV28
TGTGCCAGCAGTTTAGGAGGGAACACTGAAGCTTTCTTT
CASSLGGNTEAFF
>-|-|TRBJ1-2|TRBV18
TGTGCCAGCTCACCTGCCGGAGGAGACTATGGCTACACCTTC
CASSPAGGDYGYTF
>-|-|TRBJ2-5|TRBV5-1
TGCGCCAGCAGCTTGTCTGGAGGAAAAGAGACCCAGTACTTC
CASSLSGGKETQYF
>few|TRBD2|TRBJ2-1|TRBV30
TGTGCCTGGAGTGTGGGCGGGAGTGCTAATGAGCAGTTCTTC
CAWSVGGSANEQFF
>-|-|TRBJ2-3|TRBV7-2
TGTGCCAGCAGCCCCAGGGGTTCAGATACGCAGTATTTT
CASSPRGSDTQYF
>-|TRBD2|TRBJ2-1|TRBV7-9
TGTGCCAGCAGCTTAGGGTCCCTAGCGGGAGCGAACCTCTACAATGAGCAGTTCTTC
CASSLGSLAGANLYNEQFF
>few|-|TRBJ2-7|TRBV5-1
TGCGCCAGCAGCCCGCGCGGGGACTCCTACGAGCAGTACTTC
CASSPRGDSYEQYF
>few|-|TRBJ2-3|TRBV13
TGTGCCAGCAGTTTACGGGAAACAGATACGCAGTATTTT
CASSLRETDTQYF
>-|TRBD2|TRBJ2-1|TRBV4-1
TGCGCCAGCAGCCAAGGCCAGCGGGGGAGCGGTGAGCAGTTCTTC
CASSQGQRGSGEQFF
>-|-|TRBJ2-1|TRBV7-2
TGTGCCAGCAGCTTATCGCTAAACCTACTGAACAATGAGCAGTTCTTC
CASSLSLNLLNNEQFF
>few|TRBD2|TRBJ2-5|TRBV9
TGTGCCAGCAGCGTCCCAGGGAGCGGGTCGGGACTAGCCGGTGAGACCCAGTACTTC
CASSVPGSGSGLAGETQYF
>few|-|TRBJ1-2|TRBV29-1
TGCAGCGTTGAAACGGAATATGGCTACACCTTC
CSVETEYGYTF
>-|-|TRBJ1-6|TRBV11-2
TGTGCCAGCAGCTTAGCCTCGGGAAGTAGGGATTCACCCCTCCACTTT
CASSLASGSRDSPLHF
>few|-|TRBJ1-2|TRBV20-1
TGCAGTGCTAGAGAGGACTATGGCTACACCTTC
CSAREDYGYTF
>-|TRBD2|TRBJ2-1|TRBV9
TGTGCCAGCAGCCCACTAGATGCGGGAGGCCACAATGAGCAGTTCTTC
CASSPLDAGGHNEQFF
>-|-|TRBJ2-5|TRBV4-3
TGCGCCAGCAGCCAGGGGCGACAAGAGACCCAGTACTTC
CASSQGRQETQYF
>few|-|TRBJ2-3|TRBV7-9
TGTGCCAGCAGCTTCGAGGGGAATGCAGATACGCAGTATTTT
CASSFEGNADTQYF
>-|-|TRBJ2-1|TRBV15
TGTGCCACCAGCAGAGCGGGCAAGCGTACCAATGAGCAGTTCTTC
CATSRAGKRTNEQFF
>few|TRBD2|TRBJ2-1|TRBV25-1
TGTGCCAGCAGTCCCCCCGGGCGGGAGCGATCCTACAATGAGCAGTTCTTC
CASSPPGRERSYNEQFF
>few|TRBD2|TRBJ2-5|TRBV5-4
TGTGCCAGCAGCTCGGGACTAGCGGTCCAAGAGACCCAGTACTTC
CASSSGLAVQETQYF
>-|TRBD1|TRBJ2-7|TRBV7-9
TGTGCCAGCAGCCCCGGGACAGGGCCGTACGAGCAGTACTTC
CASSPGTGPYEQYF
>-|-|TRBJ2-2|TRBV11-3
TGTGCCAGCAGCTTGAGTGACACCGGGGAGCTGTTTTTT
CASSLSDTGELFF
>few|-|TRBJ2-7|TRBV5-1
TGCGCCAGCAGCCCCGGACTCTTAGTCGCCGAGCAGTACTTC
CASSPGLLVAEQYF
>-|-|TRBJ1-2|TRBV6-5
TGTGCCAGCAGTACAACAGGGAACTATGGCTACACCTTC
CASSTTGNYGYTF
>-|-|TRBJ1-3|TRBV25-1
TGTGCCAGCAGGAAGGCGGGTTCTGGAAACACCATATATTTT
CASRKAGSGNTIYF
>-|-|TRBJ1-4|TRBV15
TGTGCCACCAGCAGAGACCCCACAGTGGACAAACTGTTTTTT
CATSRDPTVDKLFF
>few|-|TRBJ2-3|TRBV6-6
TGTGCCAGCACCATACCAGGGCCGGGCACAGATACGCAGTATTTT
CASTIPGPGTDTQYF
>few|TRBD1|TRBJ2-3|TRBV7-9
TGTGCCAGCAGCCTGGACAGGCGGACAGATACGCAGTATTTT
CASSLDRRTDTQYF
>-|-|TRBJ2-1|TRBV18
TGTGCCAGCTCACTTCAGAAACTGAGCTCCTACAATGAGCAGTTCTTC
CASSLQKLSSYNEQFF
>-|-|TRBJ2-1|TRBV7-3
TGTGCCAGCAGCTTAGGCCAATACAATGAGCAGTTCTTC
CASSLGQYNEQFF
>-|-|TRBJ2-1|TRBV29-1
TGCAGCGTTGAAGATCGGACCTACAATGAGCAGTTCTTC
CSVEDRTYNEQFF
>once|-|TRBJ2-5|TRBV7-2
TGTGCCAGCAGCTATTCCCGAATACGACAAGAGACCCAGTACTTC
CASSYSRIRQETQYF
>many|-|TRBJ2-1|TRBV14
TGTGCCAGCAGCCAACTAGATGAGCAGTTCTTC
CASSQLDEQFF
>-|-|TRBJ2-1|TRBV14
TGTGCCAGCAGCCGCGTACGGGGGAGCTCCTACAATGAGCAGTTCTTC
CASSRVRGSSYNEQFF
>-|-|TRBJ1-2|TRBV2
TGTGCCAGCAGTCGGAGACAAAGTAACTATGGCTACACCTTC
CASSRRQSNYGYTF
>-|TRBD2|TRBJ2-1|TRBV29-1
TGCAGCGCGGTAGCGGGGGGTGTAACCTACAATGAGCAGTTCTTC
CSAVAGGVTYNEQFF
>-|-|TRBJ1-6|TRBV27
TGTGCCAGCAGTTCATACGGACGGGATAATTCACCCCTCCACTTT
CASSSYGRDNSPLHF
>-|-|TRBJ1-1|TRBV14
TGTGCCAGCAGCCAAGATCACCAACTGAACACTGAAGCTTTCTTT
CASSQDHQLNTEAFF
>-|-|TRBJ1-4|TRBV20-1
TGCATACTATGGGATGAAAAACTGTTTTTT
CILWDEKLFF
>few|-|TRBJ1-3|TRBV25-1
TGTGCCAGCAGTGAACCGACAGGTGACTCTGGAAACACCATATATTTT
CASSEPTGDSGNTIYF
>-|-|TRBJ2-1|TRBV7-2
TGTGCCAGCAGCTTAGGGAATGAGCAGTTCTTC
CASSLGNEQFF
>-|-|TRBJ1-4|TRBV30
TGTGCCTGGAGTCCCACAGCAGGGGTAGGGGAAAAACTGTTTTTT
CAWSPTAGVGEKLFF
>few|-|TRBJ2-3|TRBV20-1
TGCAGTGCTAAGGGGACAGATACGCAGTATTTT
CSAKGTDTQYF
>-|-|TRBJ2-2|TRBV15
TGTGCCACCAGCAGACCGCCTAGGGGCACCGGGGAGCTGTTTTTT
CATSRPPRGTGELFF
>-|TRBD1|TRBJ1-2|TRBV4-3
TGCGCCAGCAGCCAACGGGACAGGGCTAACTATGGCTACACCTTC
CASSQRDRANYGYTF
>-|TRBD2|TRBJ2-1|TRBV15
TGTGCCACCAGCAGAGGCGCGGGAGGGCCCAATGAGCAGTTCTTC
CATSRGAGGPNEQFF